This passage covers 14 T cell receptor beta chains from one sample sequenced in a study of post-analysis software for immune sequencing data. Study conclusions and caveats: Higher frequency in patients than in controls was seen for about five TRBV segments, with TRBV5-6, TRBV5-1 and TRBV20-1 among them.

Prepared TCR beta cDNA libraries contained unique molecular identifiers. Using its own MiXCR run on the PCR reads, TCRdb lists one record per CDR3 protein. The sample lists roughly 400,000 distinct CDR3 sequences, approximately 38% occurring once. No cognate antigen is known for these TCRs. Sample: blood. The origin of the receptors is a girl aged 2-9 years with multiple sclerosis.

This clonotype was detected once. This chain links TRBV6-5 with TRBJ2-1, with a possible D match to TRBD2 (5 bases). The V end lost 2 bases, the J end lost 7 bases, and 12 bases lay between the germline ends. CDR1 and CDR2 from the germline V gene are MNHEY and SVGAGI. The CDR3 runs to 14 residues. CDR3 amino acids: CASSYLWAGNEQFF. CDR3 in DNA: TGTGCCAGCAGTTACCTTTGGGCGGGTAATGAGCAGTTCTTC.

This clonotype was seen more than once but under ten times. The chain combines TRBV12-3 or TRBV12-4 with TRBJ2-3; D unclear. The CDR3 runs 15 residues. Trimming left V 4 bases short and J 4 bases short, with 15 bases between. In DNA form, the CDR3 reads TGTGCCAGCAGTTCCGAAACCACCAAAGCAGATACGCAGTATTTT. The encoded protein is CASSSETTKADTQYF.

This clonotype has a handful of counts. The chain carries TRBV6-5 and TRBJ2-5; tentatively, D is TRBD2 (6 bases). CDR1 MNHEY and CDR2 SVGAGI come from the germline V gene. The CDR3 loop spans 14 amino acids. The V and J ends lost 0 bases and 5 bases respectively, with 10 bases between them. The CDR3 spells CASSYSTRWETQYF. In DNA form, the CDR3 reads TGTGCCAGCAGTTACTCGACTAGATGGGAGACCCAGTACTTC.

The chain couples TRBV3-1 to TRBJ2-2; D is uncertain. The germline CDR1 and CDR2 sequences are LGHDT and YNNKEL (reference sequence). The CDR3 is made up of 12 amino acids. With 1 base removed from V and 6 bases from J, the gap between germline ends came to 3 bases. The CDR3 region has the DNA TGTGCCAGCAGCCAAGGGGCCGGGGAGCTGTTTTTT. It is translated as CASSQGAGELFF.

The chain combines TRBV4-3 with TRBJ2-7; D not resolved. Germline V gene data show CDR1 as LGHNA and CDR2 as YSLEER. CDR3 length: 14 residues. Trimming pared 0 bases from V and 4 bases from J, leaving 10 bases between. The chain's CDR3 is CASSQDRSGYEQYF. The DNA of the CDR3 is TGCGCCAGCAGCCAAGATCGTTCGGGTTACGAGCAGTACTTC.

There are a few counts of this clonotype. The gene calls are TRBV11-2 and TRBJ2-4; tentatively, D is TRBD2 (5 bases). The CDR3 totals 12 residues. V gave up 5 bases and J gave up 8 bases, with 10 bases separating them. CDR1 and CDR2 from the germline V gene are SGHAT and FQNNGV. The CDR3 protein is CASSGMRDIQYF. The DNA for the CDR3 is TGTGCCAGCAGCGGGATGCGGGACATTCAGTACTTC. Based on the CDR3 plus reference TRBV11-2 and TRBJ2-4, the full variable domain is EAGVAQSPRYKIIEKRQSVAFWCNPISGHATLYWYQQILGQGPKLLIQFQNNGVVDDSQLPKDRFSAERLKGVDSTLKIQPAKLEDSAVYLCASSGMRDIQYFGAGTRLSVL.

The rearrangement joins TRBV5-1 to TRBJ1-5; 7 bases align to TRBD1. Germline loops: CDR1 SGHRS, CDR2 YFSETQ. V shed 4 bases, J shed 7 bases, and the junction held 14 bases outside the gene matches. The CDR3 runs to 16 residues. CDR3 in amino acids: CASSGGWTGSRQPQHF. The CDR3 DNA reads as TGCGCCAGCAGCGGGGGGTGGACAGGCTCACGACAGCCCCAGCATTTT.

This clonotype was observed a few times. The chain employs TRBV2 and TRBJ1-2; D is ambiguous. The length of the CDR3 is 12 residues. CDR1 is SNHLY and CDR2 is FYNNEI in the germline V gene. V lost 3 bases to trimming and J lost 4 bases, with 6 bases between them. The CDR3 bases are TGTGCCAGCAGTGAGGATGGCTATGGCTACACCTTC. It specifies CASSEDGYGYTF.

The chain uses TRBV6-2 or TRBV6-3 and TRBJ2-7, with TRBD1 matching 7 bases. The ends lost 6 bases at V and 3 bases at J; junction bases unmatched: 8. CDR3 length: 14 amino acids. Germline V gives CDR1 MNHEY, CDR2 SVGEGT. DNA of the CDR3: TGTGCCAGCAGCAGACAGGGAACCAACTACGAGCAGTACTTC. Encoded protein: CASSRQGTNYEQYF.

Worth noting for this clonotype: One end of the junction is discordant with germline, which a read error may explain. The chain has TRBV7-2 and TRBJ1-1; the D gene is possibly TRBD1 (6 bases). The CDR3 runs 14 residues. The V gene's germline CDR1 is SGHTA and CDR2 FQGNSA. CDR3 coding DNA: TGTGCCTGCAGACCAGGGGCCAGGAACACTGAAGCTTTCTTT. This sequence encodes CACRPGARNTEAFF.

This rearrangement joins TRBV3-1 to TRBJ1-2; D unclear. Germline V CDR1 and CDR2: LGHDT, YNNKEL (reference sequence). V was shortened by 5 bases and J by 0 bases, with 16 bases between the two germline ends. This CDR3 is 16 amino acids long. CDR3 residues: CASSESPGWTNYGYTF. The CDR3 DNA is TGTGCCAGCAGCGAAAGCCCGGGGTGGACTAACTATGGCTACACCTTC. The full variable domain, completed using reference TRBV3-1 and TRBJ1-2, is DTAVSQTPKYLVTQMGNDKSIKCEQNLGHDTMYWYKQDSKKFLKIMFSYNNKELIINETVPNRFSPKSPDKAHLNLHINSLELGDSAVYFCASSESPGWTNYGYTFGSGTRLTVV.

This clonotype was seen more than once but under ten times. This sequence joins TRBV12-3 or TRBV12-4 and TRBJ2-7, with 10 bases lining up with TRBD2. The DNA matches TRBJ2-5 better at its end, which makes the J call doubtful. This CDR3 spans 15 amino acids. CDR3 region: CASSIGSGRGETQYF. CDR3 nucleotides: TGTGCCAGCTCCATTGGCAGCGGGAGGGGAGAGACCCAGTACTTC.

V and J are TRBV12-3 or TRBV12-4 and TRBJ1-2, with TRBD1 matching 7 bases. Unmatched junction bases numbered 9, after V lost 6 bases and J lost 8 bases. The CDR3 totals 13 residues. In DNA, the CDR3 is TGTGCCAGCAGGATCTCGACAGGGTTCGGCTACACCTTC. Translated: CASRISTGFGYTF.

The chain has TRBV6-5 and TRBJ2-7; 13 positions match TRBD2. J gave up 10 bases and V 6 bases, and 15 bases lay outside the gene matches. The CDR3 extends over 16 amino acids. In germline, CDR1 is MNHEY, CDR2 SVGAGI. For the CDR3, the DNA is TGTGCCAGCAGCTATAATGGACTAGCGGGAGAGCTCACCCAGTACTTC. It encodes CASSYNGLAGELTQYF.